This T cell receptor beta chain was sequenced in a study of blood T cell repertoires in COVID-19. Overall study context: PBMCs, B-cell-depleted T cells, or T cells were the source of the cDNA or gDNA that made up the material.

Authors' data handling: Quantification of nucleated cells was approximated via reference gene primer amplification. The repertoire was sequenced with immunoSEQ multiplex PCR; TCRdb's copy has only in-frame clones and lacks some. V, J and clone size are taken as reported in that table, and D and trimming were inferred from the DNA itself. The data hold roughly 200,000 clones, with 65% to 90% observed a single time. Germline V lookup: CDR1 KGHSH, CDR2 LQKENI. Trimming stripped 3 bases from V and 9 bases from J, with 15 bases between. The CDR3 spans 15 residues. The chain recombines TRBV18 with TRBJ1-6; D may be TRBD1 (6 bases). The specimen was peripheral blood. The receptor's source is a human donor in a cohort sampled during active COVID-19. The CDR3 sequence: CASSPEGGSISPLHF. In nucleotides, the CDR3 is TGTGCCAGCTCACCCGAAGGGGGAAGCATTTCACCCCTCCACTTT.